A selection of T cell receptor beta chains follows, all from one sample in a study of cytomegalovirus exposure and HLA in healthy donors. Clones were read by immunoSEQ multiplex PCR, and TCRdb kept only the in-frame ones, dropping some. The sample holds 150,000 to 200,000 clones, about 79% seen once. The sample comprised PBMCs. These receptors were obtained from a woman in her 30s in good health and CMV-seropositive. CDR3s include the opening cysteine and the closing phenylalanine or tryptophan. D genes are given only for firm matches. Size values are once, few and many counts, or a class for expanded clones, and some rows have none.

>TRBJ2-3|TRBV6-5|NA|TRBD1
TGTGCCAGCAGTACCGGGACAGGTACAGATACGCAGTATTTT
CASSTGTGTDTQYF
>TRBJ2-1|TRBV7-3|NA|TRBD2
TGTGCCAGCAGCCCGACTAGCGGCTCCTACAATGAGCAGTTCTTC
CASSPTSGSYNEQFF
>TRBJ2-7|TRBV9|NA|NA
TGTGCCAGCAGCGTAGCTGAGGGTCCCTACGAGCAGTACTTC
CASSVAEGPYEQYF
>TRBJ2-7|TRBV19|once|NA
TGTGCCAGTAGTGTGGACTATTCCCTTCCCGGGCAGTACTTC
CASSVDYSLPGQYF
>TRBJ1-2|TRBV28|NA|TRBD1
TGTGCCAGCTACGACAGGGCTTATGGCTACACCTTC
CASYDRAYGYTF
>TRBJ2-1|TRBV5-1|NA|NA
TGCGCCAGCAGTCATGAGAATTACAATGAGCAGTTCTTC
CASSHENYNEQFF
>TRBJ2-4|TRBV29-1|NA|NA
TGCAGCGTTGAATGGGGCAGTAACATTCAGTACTTC
CSVEWGSNIQYF
>TRBJ2-7|TRBV6-6|NA|NA
TGTGCCAGCAGCTTCGGGTACGAGCAGTACTTC
CASSFGYEQYF
>TRBJ1-3|TRBV5-1|once|NA
TGCGCCAGCAGCTTGTCGGCGCAGGGATTCTCTGGAAACACCATATATTTT
CASSLSAQGFSGNTIYF
>TRBJ2-7|TRBV19|once|TRBD2
TGTGCCAGTAGTATAACAGAGGGGACTAGCGGCCCCTCCTACGAGCAGTACTTC
CASSITEGTSGPSYEQYF
>TRBJ2-5|TRBV28|NA|NA
TGTGCCAGCAGTTTACCCTCCCCGGGGAGGGGGTCCCAAGAGACCCAGTACTTC
CASSLPSPGRGSQETQYF
>TRBJ2-1|TRBV29-1|NA|NA
TGCAGCGTTGACCGGGGAAGGGAAAATGAGCAGTTCTTC
CSVDRGRENEQFF
>TRBJ2-3|TRBV2|NA|TRBD1
TGTGCCAGCGGTGGACAGGGGGTTGTTGGAGATACGCAGTATTTT
CASGGQGVVGDTQYF
>TRBJ2-3|TRBV28|NA|TRBD1
TGTGCCAGCAGTTTTGAACCGGGACAGGGGGCCCCAGATACGCAGTATTTT
CASSFEPGQGAPDTQYF